A few counts support the clone carrying this T cell receptor (beta chain). Antigen: not known. Built from TCR beta cDNA, the libraries had unique molecular identifiers in them. TCRdb analysed the PCR reads with MiXCR anew, one entry per CDR3 protein. The repertoire holds more than 500,000 distinct CDR3 sequences, with 30% to 40% as singletons. The data derive from a study of post-analysis software for immune sequencing data. The V gene lost 5 bases and the J gene lost 3 bases, with 13 bases spanning the gap. The CDR3 covers 14 residues. Study conclusions and caveats: Included in a set of five TRBV segments more frequent in patients than controls were TRBV5-6, TRBV5-1 and TRBV20-1.

The chain is built from TRBV12-3 or TRBV12-4 and TRBJ1-2; D unresolved. This clonotype was sampled from a girl aged 2-17 years with multiple sclerosis. Sample: blood. Here the CDR3 DNA reads TGTGCCAGCAGTGGACCCCGAACTTACTATGGCTACACCTTC. Its translation: CASSGPRTYYGYTF.